Only one count was recorded for the clone carrying this TCR beta chain. Its cognate antigen is unknown. The V end was cut by 5 bases, the J end by 4 bases, with 9 bases between. The CDR3 is 13 amino acids. Germline loops: CDR1 MNHNY, CDR2 SVGAGI (reference sequence). Measured with immunoSEQ multiplex PCR; TCRdb has only the in-frame clones, and not every one. This sample has about 27,000 clones; around three quarters occur once, and the top ten carry approximately 4%. The sample comes from a study of PD-1 blockade in classical Hodgkin lymphoma. Study-wide findings and caveats: Complete responders started with a diversity level that resembled newly diagnosed patients at baseline. At baseline, newly diagnosed patients reportedly showed less TCR diversity than healthy donors. TCR diversity rose significantly by C4D1 in CD4+ but not CD8+ cells.

Time point reported: cycle 4 day 1 (C4D1), after 5 to 7 weeks of nivolumab. The patients all showed relapse after autologous stem cell transplantation, while their brentuximab vedotin exposure varied. The J gene is TRBJ2-1, the V gene TRBV6-6; no clear D gene. This receptor was identified in a human donor with classical Hodgkin lymphoma. The source material was peripheral blood mononuclear cells (PBMCs), sampled before the fourth cycle of nivolumab. In DNA, the CDR3 is TGTGCCAGCAGTCGTGACGGATACAATGAGCAGTTCTTC. Translating gives CASSRDGYNEQFF.